The table lists the clone carrying this T cell receptor (beta chain) with a few counts. This CDR3 spans 15 amino acids. CDR1 SGHDT and CDR2 YYEEEE come from the germline V gene. Trimming took 4 bases from V and 10 from J; bases not matched to a gene: 10. This sample was included in a study of blood T cell repertoires in COVID-19. Background on the study: The samples span acute and convalescent COVID-19 from the United States, Italy and Spain. In each case, the material was cDNA or gDNA derived from T cells, B-cell-depleted T cells, or PBMCs.

Recruits, aged roughly 18 to 95 years, lived in around 24 US areas. Original processing methods: For nucleated cells, counts were estimated from reference gene primer amplification. Data came from immunoSEQ multiplex PCR; TCRdb stores just in-frame clones and leaves some out. Clonal size and the V and J genes are those of that table, whereas D and trimming came from the DNA. The data contain about 480,000 clones, roughly 85% of them singletons. The chain couples TRBV5-6 to TRBJ1-6; 8 bases map to TRBD1. The source material was PBMCs or T cells enriched from blood (not recorded which). This receptor was obtained from a woman younger than 35 with acute COVID-19. The CDR3 sequence: CASSQQGGWNSPLHF. DNA for the CDR3: TGTGCCAGCAGCCAACAGGGGGGGTGGAACTCACCCCTCCACTTT.